Listed below are T cell receptor beta chains from one sample, sequenced in a study of CD8 T cells in ankylosing spondylitis. TCRdb used MiXCR to reprocess the 5' RACE reads, holding one entry per CDR3 protein. The sample has 350,000 or so distinct CDR3 sequences, approximately 14% seen once; the top ten hold 0.95% to 1.4%. Sequencing was done on a sample of blood, either unsorted or a sorted T cell fraction (not recorded which). The source of these receptors is a male donor with ankylosing spondylitis or in good health (not recorded which). CDR3s include the opening cysteine and the closing phenylalanine or tryptophan. D genes are given only for firm matches. Size is omitted from some rows. Given values are once, few, many or a class for expanded clones.

v_call: TRBV6-1; d_call: NA; clone_size: NA; j_call: TRBJ2-7; cdr3_aa: CASSRGLRTSYEQYF; cdr3_nt: TGTGCCAGCAGTCGGGGCCTAAGAACCTCCTACGAGCAGTACTTC
v_call: TRBV4-2; d_call: NA; clone_size: many; j_call: TRBJ1-4; cdr3_aa: CASSPAGTTNEKLFF; cdr3_nt: TGTGCCAGCAGCCCGGCGGGAACAACTAATGAAAAACTGTTTTTT
v_call: TRBV12-3/TRBV12-4; d_call: NA; clone_size: few; j_call: TRBJ2-7; cdr3_aa: CASKGSSREQYF; cdr3_nt: TGTGCCAGCAAGGGATCTAGCCGCGAGCAGTACTTC
v_call: TRBV11-3; d_call: NA; clone_size: NA; j_call: TRBJ2-2; cdr3_aa: CASSLGPTNTGELFF; cdr3_nt: TGTGCCAGCAGCTTGGGACCGACGAACACCGGGGAGCTGTTTTTT
v_call: TRBV20-1; d_call: TRBD1; clone_size: few; j_call: TRBJ1-1; cdr3_aa: CSARRQGPNTEAFF; cdr3_nt: TGCAGTGCTAGGAGACAGGGCCCGAACACTGAAGCTTTCTTT
v_call: TRBV5-1; d_call: NA; clone_size: NA; j_call: TRBJ2-1; cdr3_aa: CASSLGGGGGIDEQFF; cdr3_nt: TGCGCCAGCAGCTTAGGGGGAGGAGGAGGCATCGATGAGCAGTTCTTC
v_call: TRBV2; d_call: NA; clone_size: few; j_call: TRBJ2-5; cdr3_aa: CASSVNRGETQYF; cdr3_nt: TGTGCCAGCAGTGTAAATCGAGGGGAGACCCAGTACTTC
v_call: TRBV12-3/TRBV12-4; d_call: NA; clone_size: NA; j_call: TRBJ2-1; cdr3_aa: CASGPGDAYNEQFF; cdr3_nt: TGTGCCAGCGGGCCAGGGGACGCCTACAATGAGCAGTTCTTC
v_call: TRBV6-1; d_call: TRBD2; clone_size: NA; j_call: TRBJ2-1; cdr3_aa: CASSPLGQGLAGVGEQFF; cdr3_nt: TGTGCCAGCAGTCCTCTAGGGCAGGGACTAGCGGGAGTCGGTGAGCAGTTCTTC
v_call: TRBV18; d_call: NA; clone_size: NA; j_call: TRBJ2-2; cdr3_aa: CASSWDTNTGELFF; cdr3_nt: TGTGCCAGCTCATGGGACACTAACACCGGGGAGCTGTTTTTT
v_call: TRBV20-1; d_call: TRBD2; clone_size: NA; j_call: TRBJ2-7; cdr3_aa: CSARSLAEPYEQYF; cdr3_nt: TGCAGTGCTAGAAGCCTAGCGGAGCCCTACGAGCAGTACTTC
v_call: TRBV20-1; d_call: TRBD1; clone_size: NA; j_call: TRBJ1-6; cdr3_aa: CSAGGMDRVNSPLHF; cdr3_nt: TGCAGTGCTGGAGGAATGGACAGGGTGAATTCACCCCTCCACTTT
v_call: TRBV15; d_call: TRBD1; clone_size: NA; j_call: TRBJ2-7; cdr3_aa: CATSSRRGQSIYEQYF; cdr3_nt: TGTGCCACCAGCAGTCGACGGGGACAGAGTATCTACGAGCAGTACTTC
v_call: TRBV12-3/TRBV12-4; d_call: NA; clone_size: NA; j_call: TRBJ2-7; cdr3_aa: CASSSPRDFYEQYF; cdr3_nt: TGTGCCAGCAGTTCCCCCCGGGACTTCTACGAGCAGTACTTC
v_call: TRBV20-1; d_call: NA; clone_size: few; j_call: TRBJ1-6; cdr3_aa: CSARRGLDPPLHF; cdr3_nt: TGCAGTGCTAGACGAGGACTCGATCCACCCCTCCACTTT
v_call: TRBV5-1; d_call: TRBD1; clone_size: NA; j_call: TRBJ2-1; cdr3_aa: CASSLGSTGTGNEQFF; cdr3_nt: TGCGCCAGCAGCTTAGGATCGACAGGGACGGGCAATGAGCAGTTCTTC
v_call: TRBV7-2; d_call: NA; clone_size: NA; j_call: TRBJ2-1; cdr3_aa: CASSLVDSGWNEQFF; cdr3_nt: TGTGCCAGCAGCTTAGTGGACAGTGGGTGGAATGAGCAGTTCTTC
v_call: TRBV5-1; d_call: TRBD1; clone_size: few; j_call: TRBJ2-7; cdr3_aa: CASSYVWTGAPYEQYF; cdr3_nt: TGCGCCAGCAGTTATGTGTGGACAGGGGCACCCTACGAGCAGTACTTC
v_call: TRBV20-1; d_call: TRBD2; clone_size: few; j_call: TRBJ2-5; cdr3_aa: CSARETSGRETQYF; cdr3_nt: TGCAGTGCTAGAGAGACTAGCGGGAGAGAGACCCAGTACTTC
v_call: TRBV25-1; d_call: NA; clone_size: NA; j_call: TRBJ1-2; cdr3_aa: CAGPQGDYGYTF; cdr3_nt: TGTGCCGGACCACAGGGTGACTATGGCTACACCTTC
v_call: TRBV25-1; d_call: TRBD1; clone_size: few; j_call: TRBJ1-3; cdr3_aa: CASRGQGWGNTIYF; cdr3_nt: TGTGCCAGCAGAGGACAGGGGTGGGGAAACACCATATATTTT
v_call: TRBV5-1; d_call: TRBD2; clone_size: many; j_call: TRBJ2-3; cdr3_aa: CASSSTSGTDTQYF; cdr3_nt: TGCGCCAGCAGCTCCACTAGCGGCACAGATACGCAGTATTTT